This note documents a single TCR beta chain sequence. Its target antigen remains unknown. No per-base quality is available; no much larger clone lies one base away. Read against the paper, the sample's time point label means: cycle 2 day 1 (C2D1) of nivolumab. Every trial patient had relapsed after autologous stem cell transplantation, and cohorts A, B and C differed in prior brentuximab vedotin exposure. The trial cohort comprised approximately 55 patients with relapsed/refractory classical Hodgkin lymphoma whose best overall responses were complete response, partial response or progressive disease. Trial patients were treated with single-agent nivolumab in the multi-cohort phase II CheckMate 205 trial. An independent review committee assessed best overall response using the 2007 International Working Group response criteria. Trial PBMCs were collected just before the start of nivolumab (C1D1) and during therapy at cycle 2 day 1 and cycle 4 day 1. Peripheral blood was collected in 8 mL Vacutainer Cell Preparation Tubes, from which PBMCs were isolated by centrifugation and then cryopreserved.

The CDR3 numbers 15 residues from cysteine through phenylalanine. The entry retains the CDR3 DNA only, 45 bases that are in frame from base 1. CDR1 and CDR2 were assigned from the germline V gene (reference sequence) as MNHNY and SVGAGI. V loses 2 bases, J loses 8 bases, and the germline ends lie 18 bases apart. The sample comes from a study of PD-1 blockade in classical Hodgkin lymphoma (dated by TCRdb to about 2020). Regarding the complete study: Nivolumab dosing was 3 mg/kg intravenously every 2 weeks, continuing until either disease progression or unacceptable toxicity. To define a peripheral blood immune signature of response to PD-1 blockade in classical Hodgkin lymphoma, the study combined TCR beta sequencing with CyTOF.

General study outcomes and caveats: The study covered only a single clinical trial cohort, and the causes of the repertoire differences, possibly disease activity or prior therapy, were still not defined. Baseline TCR diversity was reported as lower in newly diagnosed patients than in healthy donors, and lower still in relapsed/refractory patients. By C4D1, a significant rise was seen in CD4+ TCR diversity but not in CD8+ TCR diversity (p=0.0027 vs p=0.16), and the rise was most apparent among complete responders (p=0.02). Lower diversity was seen in patients whose nivolumab began less than 1 year after ASCT, and these patients were left out of later analyses so that immune reconstitution would not confound the results. Among trial patients, those achieving complete response had baseline diversity similar to that of newly diagnosed patients, while diversity was significantly lower in partial responders and progressors.

Genomic DNA was extracted with the Qiagen DNeasy kit from unsorted PBMCs and from negatively selected CD4+ and CD8+ fractions. TCR beta CDR3 regions were subjected to amplification by immunoSEQ multiplex PCR with primers that anneal to V and J segments. A synthetic immune receptor repertoire was used to minimize amplification bias, and any remaining bias was removed computationally after sequencing. From the authors' description of their analysis: Repertoire diversity was quantified as the Shannon entropy index using custom Python scripts. Unsorted, CD4+ and CD8+ repertoires were analyzed separately, except in combined analyses where CD4+ and CD8+ sequences were merged in silico. A clone counted as expanded when the clone's frequency after treatment rose at least 2-fold relative to C1D1, and clones undetected at baseline were given a pseudocount of 0.5. Clones with 0 or 1 copy at C1D1 were classified as singleton clones, and clones with 2 or more copies were classified as non-singleton clones. By matching protein sequences in sorted samples from the same patient, clones expanded in unsorted samples were annotated as CD4+, CD8+ or unknown. Wilcoxon tests were applied to paired samples to test diversity changes from C1D1 to C4D1. As stored in TCRdb, this immuneACCESS dataset retains in-frame rearrangements with V and J assigned. A fraction of the clones does not appear; measured against another copy, unresolved V genes explain less than half of the discrepancy, and the remainder lacks a known reason. V, J and clone size were drawn from that table, and D and trimming were deduced from the DNA. This sample lists roughly 150,000 clones; less than 80% were detected once. The biggest ten clones account for roughly a tenth of the sample.

In this chain, TRBV6-6 is recombined with TRBJ1-2, and possibly TRBD1, on 6 matching bases. The sequences come from peripheral blood mononuclear cells (PBMCs), collected before the second cycle of nivolumab. The TCR was taken from a human donor with classical Hodgkin lymphoma. In nucleotides, the sequence is TGTGCCAGCAGTTACCCGACAGGCCTTGATAAGGGCTACACCTTC. Translated, it reads CASSYPTGLDKGYTF.